These T cell receptor beta chains were read from a single sample in a study of a mutant IDH1 vaccine in newly diagnosed glioma. For these TCRs, the target antigens are not known. Here immunoSEQ multiplex PCR was the method, and the copy in TCRdb shows in-frame clones only, minus some. The table has roughly 28,000 clones, about 89% seen once. The source material was PBMCs, sampled from a glioma patient whose treatment included an IDH1 peptide vaccine. The receptors were gathered from a man between 18 and 35 years old with glioma. Both conserved end residues are part of each CDR3. D genes are given only for firm matches.

cdr3_nt: TGTGCCAGCAGCTTCGCACAGGGAGCGAACTTAAACATTCAGTACTTC
cdr3_aa: CASSFAQGANLNIQYF
j_call: TRBJ2-4
v_call: TRBV11-2
cdr3_length: 16
d_call: NA

cdr3_nt: TGTGCCAGCAGAATTGCAGGGAGGGCCTATGGCTACACCTTC
cdr3_aa: CASRIAGRAYGYTF
j_call: TRBJ1-2
v_call: TRBV13
cdr3_length: 14
d_call: NA

cdr3_nt: TGTGCCAGCAGTGTAGGAGGGAACACTGAAGCTTTCTTT
cdr3_aa: CASSVGGNTEAFF
j_call: TRBJ1-1
v_call: TRBV25-1
cdr3_length: 13
d_call: NA

cdr3_nt: TGCAGCGTGGAGTTCGGCTCGGGGGGCACTGAAGCTTTCTTT
cdr3_aa: CSVEFGSGGTEAFF
j_call: TRBJ1-1
v_call: TRBV29-1
cdr3_length: 14
d_call: NA

cdr3_nt: TGTGCCAGCAGCTTGCCCCTACGGACCCAGTACTTC
cdr3_aa: CASSLPLRTQYF
j_call: TRBJ2-5
v_call: TRBV7-9
cdr3_length: 12
d_call: NA

cdr3_nt: TGTGCCAGCAGCTTAGGCAGCGTAGGGGCCGGGGAGCTGTTTTTT
cdr3_aa: CASSLGSVGAGELFF
j_call: TRBJ2-2
v_call: TRBV7-6
cdr3_length: 15
d_call: NA

cdr3_nt: TGTGCCAGCAGCGCGGGAGAGGGCAATCAGCCCCAGCATTTT
cdr3_aa: CASSAGEGNQPQHF
j_call: TRBJ1-5
v_call: TRBV11-2
cdr3_length: 14
d_call: NA

cdr3_nt: TGCAGCGCCTTCTATAGGAGGGAAGGGCTGAACACTGAAGCTTTCTTT
cdr3_aa: CSAFYRREGLNTEAFF
j_call: TRBJ1-1
v_call: TRBV29-1
cdr3_length: 16
d_call: NA

cdr3_nt: TGCGCCAGCAGCCAAGAAGTACGGGGGCGGAATCAGCCCCAGCATTTT
cdr3_aa: CASSQEVRGRNQPQHF
j_call: TRBJ1-5
v_call: TRBV4-3
cdr3_length: 16
d_call: NA

cdr3_nt: TGTGCCAGCAGTGGGGGGGGGAGGATTGGCTACACCTTC
cdr3_aa: CASSGGGRIGYTF
j_call: TRBJ1-2
v_call: TRBV5-6
cdr3_length: 13
d_call: NA